This section outlines one T cell receptor (beta chain) sequence together with its context. This entry comes from a study of early T cells in non-severe SARS-CoV-2 infection. TCRdb processed the 5' RACE reads anew with MiXCR; each CDR3 protein has one entry. Here the sample spans around 62,000 distinct CDR3 sequences, under 15% being singletons. V dropped 3 bases and J dropped 2 bases, with 8 bases sitting between them. The CDR3 is 12 residues long. Per the germline V gene, CDR1 is SQVTM and CDR2 is ANQGSEA. This TCR came from an adult who was a healthcare worker with PCR-confirmed SARS-CoV-2 infection or an uninfected control (not recorded which). Sequencing was performed on whole blood. This chain links TRBV29-1 with TRBJ2-7; tentative D call: TRBD1 (6 bases). CDR3 sequence (DNA): TGCAGCGTTGAGGGGACAACCTACGAGCAGTACTTC. It translates to CSVEGTTYEQYF.